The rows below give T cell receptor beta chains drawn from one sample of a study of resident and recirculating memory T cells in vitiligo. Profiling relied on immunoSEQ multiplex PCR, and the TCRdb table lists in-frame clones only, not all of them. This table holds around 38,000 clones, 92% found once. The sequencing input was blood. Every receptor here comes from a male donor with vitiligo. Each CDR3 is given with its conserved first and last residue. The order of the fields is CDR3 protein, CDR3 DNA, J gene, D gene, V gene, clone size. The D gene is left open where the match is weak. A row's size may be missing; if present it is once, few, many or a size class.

CASSLSDSGSRWGKLFF	TGTGCCAGCAGTCTCTCGGACAGTGGATCGCGCTGGGGAAAACTGTTTTTT	TRBJ1-4	.	TRBV13	.
CSVPGVGNTIYF	TGCAGCGTTCCGGGAGTAGGAAACACCATATATTTT	TRBJ1-3	.	TRBV29-1	.
CASSYPPSGGEEKLFF	TGTGCCAGCAGTTACCCCCCCTCGGGGGGGGAAGAAAAACTGTTTTTT	TRBJ1-4	.	TRBV6-6	.
CASIQGVRVGYGYTF	TGTGCCAGCATCCAAGGGGTTAGGGTTGGCTATGGCTACACCTTC	TRBJ1-2	.	TRBV6-6	.
CASSLTPAGGKEYGYTF	TGTGCCAGCAGTTTAACCCCAGCAGGGGGCAAGGAGTATGGCTACACCTTC	TRBJ1-2	TRBD1	TRBV27	.
CASSQEGGGGQPQHF	TGCGCCAGCAGCCAAGAAGGTGGGGGCGGGCAGCCCCAGCATTTT	TRBJ1-5	.	TRBV4-1	.
CASSIVGGTEAFF	TGTGCCAGTAGTATTGTGGGGGGCACTGAAGCTTTCTTT	TRBJ1-1	.	TRBV19	few
CASSLSEALLLNEQFF	TGTGCCAGCAGTTTAAGCGAGGCCCTTCTACTCAATGAGCAGTTCTTC	TRBJ2-1	.	TRBV28	.
CASSDSIGTGSEKLFF	TGTGCCAGTAGTGACTCGATCGGGACAGGGAGTGAAAAACTGTTTTTT	TRBJ1-4	TRBD1	TRBV19	.
CASSLGALPGELFF	TGTGCCAGCAGCTTGGGGGCACTTCCGGGGGAGCTGTTTTTT	TRBJ2-2	.	TRBV5-4	.
CASSVLTGATEAFF	TGTGCCAGCAGCGTCCTTACAGGGGCGACTGAAGCTTTCTTT	TRBJ1-1	TRBD1	TRBV9	.
CASSLIRTGDLSGNTIYF	TGTGCCAGCAGCTTAATAAGAACAGGAGACCTCTCTGGAAACACCATATATTTT	TRBJ1-3	.	TRBV7-2	.
CASSLGIAGTYEQYF	TGTGCCAGCAGCTTAGGGATAGCGGGGACCTACGAGCAGTACTTC	TRBJ2-7	TRBD2	TRBV11-2	once
CASSVGIQGSYEQYF	TGTGCCAGCAGCGTTGGCATACAGGGGTCCTACGAGCAGTACTTC	TRBJ2-7	TRBD1	TRBV9	.
CASSYSSRGATDTQYF	TGTGCCAGCAGTTACTCTTCGCGGGGGGCCACAGATACGCAGTATTTT	TRBJ2-3	TRBD2	TRBV6-6	.
CASGLIERGGGTDTQYF	TGTGCCAGCGGCCTGATTGAGCGGGGGGGCGGCACAGATACGCAGTATTTT	TRBJ2-3	TRBD2	TRBV6-7	.
CASRDRGPFGNQPQHF	TGTGCCAGCCGGGACAGGGGGCCTTTTGGCAATCAGCCCCAGCATTTT	TRBJ1-5	TRBD1	TRBV2	.
CASSPRGTGFGGGYTF	TGTGCCAGCAGCCCCCGGGGCACAGGGTTCGGAGGTGGCTACACCTTC	TRBJ1-2	.	TRBV7-2	.
CASSLTSGGLDTQYF	TGTGCCAGCAGCTTAACTAGCGGGGGATTAGATACGCAGTATTTT	TRBJ2-3	TRBD2	TRBV11-3	.
CASSEGGFGSEAFF	TGCGCCAGCAGCGAGGGGGGGTTCGGATCCGAAGCTTTCTTT	TRBJ1-1	.	TRBV5-1	.
CASSLGDSKLYEQYF	TGTGCCAGCAGCTTAGGGGACAGTAAGCTTTACGAGCAGTACTTC	TRBJ2-7	TRBD1	TRBV5-5	.
CASSLGSRYVANVLTF	TGTGCCAGCAGCTTGGGGTCTAGGTATGTGGCCAACGTCCTGACTTTC	TRBJ2-6	.	TRBV5-4	.
CASSPAIAAAADYGYTF	TGTGCCAGCTCACCAGCAATCGCGGCCGCGGCGGATTATGGCTACACCTTC	TRBJ1-2	.	TRBV18	once
CASSVAGQGNSPLHF	TGTGCCAGCAGCGTAGCCGGACAGGGCAATTCACCCCTCCACTTT	TRBJ1-6	TRBD1	TRBV9	.
CASSSSPVEQYF	TGTGCCAGCAGCTCTAGCCCCGTCGAGCAGTACTTC	TRBJ2-7	.	TRBV13	.
CASSEQGSGSYGYTF	TGTGCCAGCAGTGAACAGGGGTCAGGTAGCTATGGCTACACCTTC	TRBJ1-2	.	TRBV6-1	.
CASSPTGQHYEQYF	TGTGCCAGCAGCCCAACGGGACAGCACTACGAGCAGTACTTC	TRBJ2-7	TRBD1	TRBV11-3	.
CAISESGLARGYEQYF	TGTGCCATCAGTGAGTCGGGCCTAGCGAGAGGTTACGAGCAGTACTTC	TRBJ2-7	.	TRBV10-3	.
CASSLQGYGYTF	TGCGCCAGCAGCTTACAGGGCTATGGCTACACCTTC	TRBJ1-2	.	TRBV5-1	.
CASSQPIPRAPGELFF	TGTGCCAGCAGCCAGCCTATCCCCAGGGCCCCCGGGGAGCTGTTTTTT	TRBJ2-2	.	TRBV4-2	.
CASSGGQVLGYTF	TGTGCCAGCAGTGGGGGACAGGTTCTAGGCTACACCTTC	TRBJ1-2	TRBD1	TRBV27	.
CASMTGNQPQHF	TGTGCCAGCATGACAGGGAATCAGCCCCAGCATTTT	TRBJ1-5	TRBD1	TRBV2	.
CASTMDLDPPDTQYF	TGTGCCAGCACCATGGACTTGGATCCCCCAGATACGCAGTATTTT	TRBJ2-3	.	TRBV5-4	.
CASSSRLGQGNEKLFF	TGTGCCAGCAGCTCCCGCCTGGGACAGGGGAACGAAAAACTGTTTTTT	TRBJ1-4	TRBD1	TRBV7-9	.
CASTNTVGGEQFF	TGTGCCAGTACTAACACCGTCGGGGGTGAGCAGTTCTTC	TRBJ2-1	.	TRBV19	.
CASGRGGAYNEQFF	TGTGCCAGCGGCCGGGGAGGGGCCTACAATGAGCAGTTCTTC	TRBJ2-1	TRBD2	TRBV27	once
CASSFRPTGRTEAFF	TGTGCCAGCAGCTTCCGCCCGACAGGGAGAACTGAAGCTTTCTTT	TRBJ1-1	TRBD1	TRBV5-8	.
CASSPGNSWGDEQFF	TGTGCCAGCAGCCCCGGAAACTCTTGGGGGGATGAGCAGTTCTTC	TRBJ2-1	.	TRBV7-6	.
CASSLDRVDYGYTF	TGTGCCAGTAGTCTGGACAGGGTGGACTATGGCTACACCTTC	TRBJ1-2	TRBD1	TRBV19	.
CASFSGGSGGEETQYF	TGTGCCAGCTTCTCGGGCGGAAGCGGGGGGGAAGAGACCCAGTACTTC	TRBJ2-5	.	TRBV21-1	.
CASSTLPGQSSGNTIYF	TGTGCCAGCAGCACGTTACCGGGACAGAGCTCTGGAAACACCATATATTTT	TRBJ1-3	TRBD1	TRBV7-9	.
CASSHLGRWAYNEQFF	TGTGCCAGCAGCCATCTGGGCCGGTGGGCCTACAATGAGCAGTTCTTC	TRBJ2-1	.	TRBV27	.
CASSLLLPSGGEETQYF	TGTGCCAGCAGTTTATTGTTGCCTAGCGGGGGGGAAGAGACCCAGTACTTC	TRBJ2-5	TRBD2	TRBV27	once
CASSVVPSYNEQFF	TGTGCCAGCAGCGTAGTCCCGAGCTACAATGAGCAGTTCTTC	TRBJ2-1	.	TRBV9	.
CASSLTPSSYNEQFF	TGTGCCAGCAGCTTAACCCCGAGCTCCTACAATGAGCAGTTCTTC	TRBJ2-1	.	TRBV7-3	.
CASTQGVGERQYF	TGTGCCAGCACCCAGGGGGTGGGAGAGCGGCAGTATTTT	TRBJ2-3	TRBD1	TRBV11-2	.
CASRPYRDRGNTGELFF	TGTGCCAGTAGACCCTACCGGGACAGGGGGAACACCGGGGAGCTGTTTTTT	TRBJ2-2	TRBD1	TRBV19	.
CASSLAQVYGYTF	TGTGCCAGCAGCTTGGCACAGGTCTATGGCTACACCTTC	TRBJ1-2	.	TRBV7-2	once
CASSLGTGPYEQYF	TGTGCCAGCAGCTTGGGGACAGGGCCCTACGAGCAGTACTTC	TRBJ2-7	TRBD1	TRBV11-3	.
CASSANIQGINEQFF	TGTGCCAGCAGCGCCAATATACAGGGTATAAATGAGCAGTTCTTC	TRBJ2-1	.	TRBV7-9	.
CASSLPTVVHEQFF	TGTGCCAGCAGCTTACCGACAGTTGTCCATGAGCAGTTCTTC	TRBJ2-1	.	TRBV5-6	.